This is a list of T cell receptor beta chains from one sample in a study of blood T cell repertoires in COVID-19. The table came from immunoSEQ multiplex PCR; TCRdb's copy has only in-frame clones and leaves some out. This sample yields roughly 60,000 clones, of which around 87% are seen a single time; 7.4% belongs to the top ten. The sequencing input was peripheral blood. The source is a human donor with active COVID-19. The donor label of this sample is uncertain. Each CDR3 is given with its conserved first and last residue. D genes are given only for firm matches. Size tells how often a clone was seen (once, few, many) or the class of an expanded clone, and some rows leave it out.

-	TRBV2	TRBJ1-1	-	CASSRSQLNTEAFF	TGTGCCAGCAGTAGGAGTCAGCTGAACACTGAAGCTTTCTTT
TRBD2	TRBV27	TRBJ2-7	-	CASRESGRDYEQYF	TGTGCCAGCAGAGAGAGCGGGAGGGACTACGAGCAGTACTTC
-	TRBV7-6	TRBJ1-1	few	CASSSSLEKNTEAFF	TGTGCCAGCAGCTCAAGTCTCGAGAAGAACACTGAAGCTTTCTTT
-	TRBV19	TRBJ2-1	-	CASSIVQGGEQFF	TGTGCCAGTAGTATAGTCCAGGGCGGTGAGCAGTTCTTC
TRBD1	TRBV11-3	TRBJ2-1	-	CASSLRQGKQFF	TGTGCCAGCAGCTTAAGACAGGGGAAGCAGTTCTTC
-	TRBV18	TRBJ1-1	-	CASSLQGGTEAFF	TGTGCCAGCTCACTACAGGGAGGGACTGAAGCTTTCTTT
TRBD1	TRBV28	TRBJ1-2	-	CASSLLPGRGQGKGYTF	TGTGCCAGCAGTTTATTGCCGGGTCGTGGACAGGGGAAGGGCTACACCTTC
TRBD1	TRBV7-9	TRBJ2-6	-	CASGTAPGGANVLTF	TGTGCCAGCGGGACAGCTCCCGGAGGGGCCAACGTCCTGACTTTC
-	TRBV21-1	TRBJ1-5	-	CASSRTGDGGQPQHF	TGTGCCAGCAGCAGAACAGGGGATGGGGGCCAGCCCCAGCATTTT
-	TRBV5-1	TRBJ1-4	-	CASSSEQSTNEKLFF	TGCGCCAGCAGCTCGGAACAGTCAACTAATGAAAAACTGTTTTTT
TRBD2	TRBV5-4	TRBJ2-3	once	CASSLRLAGYTDTQYF	TGTGCCAGCAGCTTGAGATTAGCGGGATACACAGATACGCAGTATTTT
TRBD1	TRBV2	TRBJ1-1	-	CASSGTGVSGTEAFF	TGTGCCAGCAGTGGGACAGGGGTGAGTGGCACTGAAGCTTTCTTT
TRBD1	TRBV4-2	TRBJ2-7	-	CASSRDRGHLEQYF	TGTGCCAGCAGCCGGGACAGGGGGCACCTGGAGCAGTACTTC
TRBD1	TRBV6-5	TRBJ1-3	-	CASSYTDRGGNTIYF	TGTGCCAGCAGTTACACGGACAGGGGAGGAAACACCATATATTTT
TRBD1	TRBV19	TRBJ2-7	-	CASSTTGAVSSEQYF	TGTGCCAGTAGTACAACAGGGGCGGTTTCCTCCGAGCAGTACTTC
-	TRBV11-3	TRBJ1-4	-	CASSKRTASTNEKLFF	TGTGCCAGCAGCAAACGGACAGCTTCAACTAATGAAAAACTGTTTTTT
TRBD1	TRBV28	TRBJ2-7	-	CASSLFPWDRNYNYEQYF	TGTGCCAGCAGTTTATTTCCGTGGGACAGAAACTATAACTACGAGCAGTACTTC
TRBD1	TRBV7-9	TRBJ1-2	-	CASSTRTGVSLFYGYTF	TGTGCCAGCAGCACAAGGACAGGGGTATCCCTATTCTATGGCTACACCTTC